These 10 T cell receptor beta chains were all obtained from the same sample, sequenced in a study of T cell responses to AZD1222 COVID-19 vaccine. Clones were sequenced by immunoSEQ multiplex PCR, and TCRdb holds only the in-frame ones, with some missing. The repertoire holds about 150,000 clones, about 91% seen once, with less than 5.5% in the top ten. The material sequenced was peripheral blood, taken on day 0 of AZD1222 vaccination. These receptors originate from an adult in good health.

This sequence joins TRBV9 and TRBJ2-2; no reliable D call. CDR3 size: 16 residues. CDR1 and CDR2 from the germline V gene are SGDLS and YYNGEE. Trimming removed 4 bases from V and 0 bases from J, with 13 bases in between. CDR3 DNA: TGTGCCAGCAGCCCCCACTACTACGCGAACACCGGGGAGCTGTTTTTT. Its protein is CASSPHYYANTGELFF.

The genes are TRBV5-1 and TRBJ1-1; D is possibly TRBD1 (5 bases). Trimming took 4 bases from V and 2 from J, leaving 15 bases between them. The CDR3 contains 15 residues. Germline CDR1 reads SGHRS; CDR2 reads YFSETQ. The DNA of the CDR3 is TGCGCCAGCAGCCCCCTACGGGGGGAAAACACTGAAGCTTTCTTT. Amino acids: CASSPLRGENTEAFF.

The chain is built from TRBV24-1 and TRBJ2-2, with D possibly being TRBD2 (5 bases). Trimming removed 3 bases from V and 4 bases from J, with 11 bases in between. Germline assignment: CDR1 KGHDR and CDR2 SFDVKD. CDR3 size: 15 residues. The CDR3 loop reads CATSDRGLLTGELFF. The CDR3, as DNA: TGTGCCACCAGTGATCGAGGGTTACTCACCGGGGAGCTGTTTTTT.

The chain employs TRBV2 and TRBJ2-2; 8 bases map to TRBD2. The CDR3 spans 15 residues. Trimming at V came to 8 bases and at J to 7 bases, leaving 12 bases not matched to a gene. Germline lookup yields CDR1 SNHLY and CDR2 FYNNEI. CDR3 in amino acids: CASEVVSGIGGELFF. The CDR3, as DNA: TGTGCCAGCGAGGTGGTTAGCGGGATCGGCGGGGAGCTGTTTTTT.

This chain uses TRBV2 with TRBJ2-1; TRBD2 matches at 11 bases. The V and J ends lost 6 bases and 10 bases, in that order; junction bases with no gene match: 8. The CDR3 length is 14 residues. The germline V gene has CDR1 SNHLY and CDR2 FYNNEI. CDR3: CASSRLAGMSEQFF. For the CDR3, the DNA is TGTGCCAGCAGCCGACTAGCGGGAATGTCGGAGCAGTTCTTC.

This clone appeared a single time. The chain has TRBV2 and TRBJ2-7, with 10 bases lining up with TRBD1. Trimming removed 7 bases from V and 5 bases from J; junction bases left unmatched: 11. The CDR3 runs to 15 residues. Looked up from germline, CDR1 is SNHLY and CDR2 is FYNNEI. The CDR3 coding sequence is TGTGCCAGCACCGGCATCCGGGACAGGGGTCACGAGCAGTACTTC. Its translation: CASTGIRDRGHEQYF.

The chain uses TRBV6-1 and TRBJ2-7; TRBD1 agrees at 9 bases. V shed 1 base and J 0 bases; nucleotides not matched to a gene: 7. Per the germline V gene, CDR1 is MNHNS and CDR2 is SASEGT. CDR3 length: 17 residues. The CDR3 bases are TGTGCCAGCAGTGAAGGACTAGGGACAGGGAGCTCCTACGAGCAGTACTTC. Its protein is CASSEGLGTGSSYEQYF.

The rearrangement links TRBV28 to TRBJ2-7; TRBD1 aligns across 11 bases. J lost 4 bases, V lost 1 base, and 12 bases had no gene match. This CDR3 has 18 amino acids. The V gene's germline CDR1 is MDHEN and CDR2 SYDVKM. CDR3 protein: CASSLFYWVGTGGYEQYF. In nucleotides, the CDR3 is TGTGCCAGCAGTTTATTCTATTGGGTGGGGACAGGGGGGTACGAGCAGTACTTC. Filled out from reference TRBV28 and TRBJ2-7, the complete variable domain reads DVKVTQSSRYLVKRTGEKVFLECVQDMDHENMFWYRQDPGLGLRLIYFSYDVKMKEKGDIPEGYSVSREKKERFSLILESASTNQTSMYLCASSLFYWVGTGGYEQYFGPGTRLTVT.

The chain is built from TRBV11-3 and TRBJ2-3; D tentatively fits TRBD1 or TRBD2 (5 bases each). Germline V gene sequence: CDR1 SGHNT, CDR2 YENEEA. The V end was cut by 6 bases, the J end by 0 bases, with 19 bases between. The CDR3 is 17 amino acids. The CDR3 bases are TGTGCCAGCAGTCTCAATCGGGGCTTTTCTAGCACAGATACGCAGTATTTT. Translation gives CASSLNRGFSSTDTQYF.

The V call is TRBV9, the J call TRBJ2-1; TRBD2 is a possible D gene (5 bases). The CDR3 is made up of 16 amino acids. Germline CDR1 and CDR2: SGDLS and YYNGEE. V was shortened by 2 bases and J by 4 bases, with 16 bases between the two germline ends. The CDR3, as DNA: TGTGCCAGCAGCGTTGCCGCTAGCCTCCTTTACAATGAGCAGTTCTTC. The encoded protein is CASSVAASLLYNEQFF. Based on the CDR3 plus reference TRBV9 and TRBJ2-1, the full variable domain is DSGVTQTPKHLITATGQRVTLRCSPRSGDLSVYWYQQSLDQGLQFLIQYYNGEERAKGNILERFSAQQFPDLHSELNLSSLELGDSALYFCASSVAASLLYNEQFFGPGTRLTVL.